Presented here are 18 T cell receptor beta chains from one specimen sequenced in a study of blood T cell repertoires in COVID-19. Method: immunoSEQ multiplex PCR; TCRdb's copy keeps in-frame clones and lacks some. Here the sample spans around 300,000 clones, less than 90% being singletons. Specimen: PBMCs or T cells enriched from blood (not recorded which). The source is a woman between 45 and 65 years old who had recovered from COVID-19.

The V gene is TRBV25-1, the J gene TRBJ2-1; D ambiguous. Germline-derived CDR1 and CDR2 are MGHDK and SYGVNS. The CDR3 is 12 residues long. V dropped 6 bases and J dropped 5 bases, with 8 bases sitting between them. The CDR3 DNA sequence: TGTGCCAGCAGGAAGCGCGACAATGAGCAGTTCTTC. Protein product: CASRKRDNEQFF. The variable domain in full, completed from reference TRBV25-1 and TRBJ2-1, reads EADIYQTPRYLVIGTGKKITLECSQTMGHDKMYWYQQDPGMELHLIHYSYGVNSTEKGDLSSESTVSRIRTEHFPLTLESARPSHTSQYLCASRKRDNEQFFGPGTRLTVL.

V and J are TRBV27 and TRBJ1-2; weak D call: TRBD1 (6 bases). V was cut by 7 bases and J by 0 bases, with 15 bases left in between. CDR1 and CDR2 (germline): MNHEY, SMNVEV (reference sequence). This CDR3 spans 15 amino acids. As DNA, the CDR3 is TGTGCCAGCACCCTCAGGGGAGGGACTAACTATGGCTACACCTTC. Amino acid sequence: CASTLRGGTNYGYTF.

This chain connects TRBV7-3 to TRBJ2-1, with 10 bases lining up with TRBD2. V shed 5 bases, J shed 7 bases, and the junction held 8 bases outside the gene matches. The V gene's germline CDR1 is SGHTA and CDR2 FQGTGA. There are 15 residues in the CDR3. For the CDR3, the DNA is TGTGCCAGCAGCCTCAGCGGGAGGGCCACGAATGAGCAGTTCTTC. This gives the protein CASSLSGRATNEQFF.

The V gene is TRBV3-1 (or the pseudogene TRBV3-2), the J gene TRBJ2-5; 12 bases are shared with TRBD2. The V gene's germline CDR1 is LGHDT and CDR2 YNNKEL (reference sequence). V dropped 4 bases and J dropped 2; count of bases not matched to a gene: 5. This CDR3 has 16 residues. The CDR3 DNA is TGTGCCAGCAGCCTGGGGACTAGCGGGCTTCAAGAGACCCAGTACTTC. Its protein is CASSLGTSGLQETQYF.

The CDR3 is CASSDPGQGKREQYF. CDR3 DNA: TGTGCCAGCAGCGATCCGGGACAGGGAAAGCGGGAGCAGTACTTC. The V and J genes are TRBV7-9 and TRBJ2-7, with TRBD1 identical over 9 bases. The CDR3 loop spans 15 amino acids. The V segment lost 5 bases and the J segment 7 bases; nucleotides outside the gene matches: 12. CDR1 is SEHNR, CDR2 FQNEAQ, per germline (reference sequence). The variable domain in full, with the rest retrieved from reference TRBV7-9 and TRBJ2-7, is DTGVSQNPRHKITKRGQNVTFRCDPISEHNRLYWYRQTLGQGPEFLTYFQNEAQLEKSRLLSDRFSAERPKGSFSTLEIQRTEQGDSAMYLCASSDPGQGKREQYFGPGTRLTVT.

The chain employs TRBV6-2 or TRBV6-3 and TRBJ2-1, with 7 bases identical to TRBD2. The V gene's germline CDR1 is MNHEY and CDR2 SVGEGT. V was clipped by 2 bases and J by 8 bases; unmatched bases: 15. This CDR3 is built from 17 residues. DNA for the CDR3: TGTGCCAGCAGTTACGGGGGAGGTAGAGGACTAGGTCATGAGCAGTTCTTC. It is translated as CASSYGGGRGLGHEQFF.

The chain's CDR3 is CASSFRLTEAKNYNEQFF. CDR3 DNA: TGTGCCAGCAGCTTTAGACTAACGGAAGCAAAAAATTACAATGAGCAGTTCTTC. The chain employs TRBV12-1 and TRBJ2-1; TRBD2 was called by the table and not checked on the DNA. TRBV12-1 is annotated as a pseudogene. The CDR3 consists of 18 residues.

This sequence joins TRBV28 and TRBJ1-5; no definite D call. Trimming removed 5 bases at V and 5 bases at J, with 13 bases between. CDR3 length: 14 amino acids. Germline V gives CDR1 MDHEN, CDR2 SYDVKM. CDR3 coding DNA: TGTGCCAGCAGTCGCGAGAGGGTCCATCAGCCCCAGCATTTT. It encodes CASSRERVHQPQHF.

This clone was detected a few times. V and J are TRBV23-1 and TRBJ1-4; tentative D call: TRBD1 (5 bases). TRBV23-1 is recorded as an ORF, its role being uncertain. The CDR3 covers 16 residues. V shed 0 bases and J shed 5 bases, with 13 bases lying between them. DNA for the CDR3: TGCGCCAGCAGTCAATCGGGCGGGGCGGAAAATGAAAAACTGTTTTTT. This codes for CASSQSGGAENEKLFF.

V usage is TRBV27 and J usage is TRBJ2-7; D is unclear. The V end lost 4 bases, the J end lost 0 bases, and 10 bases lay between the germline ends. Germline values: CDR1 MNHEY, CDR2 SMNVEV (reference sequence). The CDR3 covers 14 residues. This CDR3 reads CASSSAFSSYEQYF. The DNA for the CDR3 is TGTGCCAGCAGTTCAGCGTTTAGCTCCTACGAGCAGTACTTC.

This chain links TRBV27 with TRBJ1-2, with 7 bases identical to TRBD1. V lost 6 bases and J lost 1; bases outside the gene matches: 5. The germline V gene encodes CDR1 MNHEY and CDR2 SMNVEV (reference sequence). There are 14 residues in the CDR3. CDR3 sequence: CASSSNRGNYGYTF. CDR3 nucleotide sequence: TGTGCCAGCAGCTCTAACAGGGGTAACTATGGCTACACCTTC.

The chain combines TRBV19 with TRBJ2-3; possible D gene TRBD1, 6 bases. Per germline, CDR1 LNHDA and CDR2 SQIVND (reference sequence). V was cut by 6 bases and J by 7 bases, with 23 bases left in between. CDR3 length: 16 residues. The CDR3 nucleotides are TGTGCCAGTAGCCATGGTTCAGGGGTCCCGTTAAATACGCAGTATTTT. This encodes CASSHGSGVPLNTQYF.

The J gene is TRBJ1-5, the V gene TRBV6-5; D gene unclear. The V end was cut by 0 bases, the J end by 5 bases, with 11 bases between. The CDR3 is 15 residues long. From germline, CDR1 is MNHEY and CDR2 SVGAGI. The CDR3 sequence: CASSYSGQVHQPQHF. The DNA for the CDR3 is TGTGCCAGCAGTTACTCGGGCCAGGTACATCAGCCCCAGCATTTT.

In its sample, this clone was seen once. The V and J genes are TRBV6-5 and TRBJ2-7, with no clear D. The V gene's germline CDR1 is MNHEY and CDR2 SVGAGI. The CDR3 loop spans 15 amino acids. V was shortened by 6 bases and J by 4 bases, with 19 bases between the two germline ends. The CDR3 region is CASRTILGGRYEQYF. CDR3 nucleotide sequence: TGTGCCAGCAGAACCATCCTTGGTGGCCGATACGAGCAGTACTTC.

The CDR3 reads CASSHQTGAKNIQYF. The CDR3 coding sequence is TGTGCCAGCAGTCATCAGACAGGGGCCAAAAACATTCAGTACTTC. The chain carries TRBV6-5 and TRBJ2-4; 7 bases agree with TRBD1. Unmatched junction bases numbered 5, after V lost 5 bases and J lost 1 base. The CDR3 extends over 15 amino acids. Germline V gene lookup returns CDR1 MNHEY and CDR2 SVGAGI.

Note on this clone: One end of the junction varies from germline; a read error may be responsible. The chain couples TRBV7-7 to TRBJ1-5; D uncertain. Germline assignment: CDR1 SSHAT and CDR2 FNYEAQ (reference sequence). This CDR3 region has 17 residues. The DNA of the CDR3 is TGTGCTAGCAGCTTCAACCTTAGACACACAAGCAATCAGCCCCAGCATTTT. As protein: CASSFNLRHTSNQPQHF.

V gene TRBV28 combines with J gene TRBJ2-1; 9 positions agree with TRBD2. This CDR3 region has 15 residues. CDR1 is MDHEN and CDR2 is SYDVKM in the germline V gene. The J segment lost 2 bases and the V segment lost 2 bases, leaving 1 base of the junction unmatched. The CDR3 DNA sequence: TGTGCCAGCAGTTTAGCGGGAGGGACCTACAATGAGCAGTTCTTC. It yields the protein CASSLAGGTYNEQFF.

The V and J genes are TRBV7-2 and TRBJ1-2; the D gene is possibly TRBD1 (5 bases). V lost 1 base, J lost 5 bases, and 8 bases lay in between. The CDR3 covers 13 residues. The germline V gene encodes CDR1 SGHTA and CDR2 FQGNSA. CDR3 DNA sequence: TGTGCCAGCAGCTTAGTGGGGACTTATGGCTACACCTTC. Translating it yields CASSLVGTYGYTF.